This passage covers 14 T cell receptor beta chains from one sample sequenced in a study of blood T cell repertoires in COVID-19. Data came from immunoSEQ multiplex PCR; TCRdb stores just in-frame clones and leaves some out. The top ten clones hold approximately 1.9% of a sample with around 360,000 clones, about 87% of them seen once. The material sequenced was PBMCs or T cells enriched from blood (not recorded which). The receptor set was obtained from a man between 35 and 55 years old in a cohort exposed to, infected with or recovered from COVID-19 (not recorded which).

This clone showed up just a few times. The rearrangement joins TRBV5-1 to TRBJ2-7; the match to TRBD2 covers 10 bases. Germline V gene data show CDR1 as SGHRS and CDR2 as YFSETQ. The length of the CDR3 is 14 residues. J lost 2 bases, V lost 7 bases, and 6 bases had no gene match. The DNA for the CDR3 is TGCGCCAGCGGAAGGACTAGCGGTACCTACGAGCAGTACTTC. Its protein is CASGRTSGTYEQYF.

The chain links TRBV7-8 to TRBJ2-7, with D perhaps TRBD1 (5 bases). The V and J ends lost 3 bases and 1 base respectively, with 13 bases between them. The CDR3 has 15 residues. Germline CDR1 is SGHVS and CDR2 is FQNEAQ. Written as DNA, the CDR3 is TGTGCCAGCAGCTTCAGCAGGGCAGCGTCCTACGAGCAGTACTTC. It specifies CASSFSRAASYEQYF.

The chain recombines TRBV29-1 with TRBJ2-1; 8 nucleotides line up with TRBD1. This CDR3 has 13 residues. CDR1 is SQVTM and CDR2 is ANQGSEA in the germline V gene. With V trimmed by 4 bases and J by 7 bases, 6 bases remained unmatched. In DNA form, the CDR3 reads TGCAGCGTTGTAGGGACAGGCAAGAATGAGCAGTTCTTC. It translates to CSVVGTGKNEQFF.

This clone turned up a few times. This chain joins TRBV19 and TRBJ2-1, with TRBD2 matching 13 bases. The V segment lost 6 bases and the J segment 0 bases; nucleotides outside the gene matches: 11. CDR1 is LNHDA and CDR2 is SQIVND in the germline V gene (reference sequence). This CDR3 is 19 amino acids long. CDR3 sequence: CASRRLAGGTQSSYNEQFF. The CDR3 region has the DNA TGTGCCAGTAGGCGACTAGCGGGAGGCACTCAGTCCTCCTACAATGAGCAGTTCTTC.

The chain joins TRBV6-6 to TRBJ1-5; TRBD1 agrees at 7 bases. V lost 2 bases to trimming and J lost 7 bases; unmatched junction nucleotides: 2. There are 13 residues in the CDR3. The germline CDR1 and CDR2 sequences are MNHNY and SVGAGI (reference sequence). CDR3 bases: TGTGCCAGCAGTTACGAGGGGGCCCAGCCCCAGCATTTT. Translation gives CASSYEGAQPQHF.

J is TRBJ1-2 and V is TRBV6-4, with D perhaps matching TRBD1 (6 bases). The CDR3 runs 12 residues. V was trimmed by 1 base and J by 8 bases, leaving 8 bases between them. Germline V gene sequence: CDR1 MRHNA, CDR2 SNTAGT. The CDR3 reads CASSDFGGGYTF. The CDR3 DNA follows: TGTGCCAGCAGTGACTTTGGGGGCGGCTACACCTTC.

The genes are TRBV28 and TRBJ1-5; TRBD1 is a possible D gene (5 bases). This CDR3 has 14 residues. Per germline, CDR1 MDHEN and CDR2 SYDVKM. V was shortened by 7 bases and J by 3 bases, with 13 bases between the two germline ends. CDR3: CASTSGEFNQPQHF. The CDR3 coding sequence is TGTGCCAGCACTTCGGGGGAGTTCAATCAGCCCCAGCATTTT.

The V call is TRBV29-1, the J call TRBJ1-6; TRBD1 might be the D (6 bases). The CDR3 covers 13 residues. CDR1 is SQVTM and CDR2 is ANQGSEA in the germline V gene. V lost 7 bases to trimming and J lost 10 bases, with 17 bases between them. Here the CDR3 DNA reads TGCAGCGGTTCCGAGGGGGGGAGCTCACCCCTCCACTTT. Translated, it gives CSGSEGGSSPLHF.

CDR3 bases: TGCGCCAGCAGTGAGGGGACAGGGAAAGCTTTCTTT. Translated: CASSEGTGKAFF. The rearrangement links TRBV10-1 to TRBJ1-1; TRBD1 matches 9 bases. The V gene's germline CDR1 is WNHNN and CDR2 SYGVQD (reference sequence). V dropped 2 bases and J dropped 9; count of bases not matched to a gene: 1. This CDR3 contains 12 residues.

This clone has just one count. The chain carries TRBV18 and TRBJ2-3; 8 nucleotides line up with TRBD2. Germline V gives CDR1 KGHSH, CDR2 LQKENI. This CDR3 is built from 17 residues. After removal of 0 bases from V and 7 bases from J, the junction contained 12 bases not matched to a gene. CDR3 DNA sequence: TGTGCCAGCTCACCACCTTCGGTTGCGGGAGGAATTCATACGCAGTATTTT. Its translation: CASSPPSVAGGIHTQYF. Drawing the rest from reference TRBV18 and TRBJ2-3, the complete variable domain is NAGVMQNPRHLVRRRGQEARLRCSPMKGHSHVYWYRQLPEEGLKFMVYLQKENIIDESGMPKERFSAEFPKEGPSILRIQQVVRGDSAAYFCASSPPSVAGGIHTQYFGPGTRLTVL.

The chain employs TRBV15 and TRBJ1-1; 8 nucleotides align to TRBD1. This CDR3 is 15 amino acids long. Germline V gives CDR1 LNHNV, CDR2 YYDKDF (reference sequence). Trimming removed 0 bases from V and 5 bases from J; junction bases left unmatched: 5. CDR3 loop: CATSREPTGATEAFF. Written as DNA, the CDR3 is TGTGCCACCAGCAGAGAACCGACAGGGGCGACTGAAGCTTTCTTT.

The rearrangement uses TRBV11-2 and TRBJ2-7; D is unresolved. This CDR3 has 13 residues. V gave up 1 base and J gave up 2 bases, with 6 bases separating them. The germline V gene encodes CDR1 SGHAT and CDR2 FQNNGV. The CDR3 DNA reads as TGTGCCAGCAGCTTAGGCGGAACCTACGAGCAGTACTTC. Amino acids: CASSLGGTYEQYF.

In its sample, this clone was seen a few times. This rearrangement joins TRBV6-5 to TRBJ2-7, with 7 bases lining up with TRBD2. The J segment lost 4 bases and the V segment lost 7 bases, leaving 13 bases of the junction unmatched. This CDR3 contains 15 residues. From germline, CDR1 is MNHEY and CDR2 SVGAGI. CDR3 DNA sequence: TGTGCCAGCATTTCCCGCGCGGGAGAAAGTTACGAGCAGTACTTC. Protein: CASISRAGESYEQYF.

This clone was seen a single time. The chain has TRBV4-2 and TRBJ2-5; 8 bases map to TRBD1. CDR1 LGHNA and CDR2 YNFKEQ come from the germline V gene. J lost 5 bases, V lost 3 bases, and 8 bases had no gene match. The CDR3 covers 15 residues. CDR3 sequence reads: CASSQRTGKVETQYF. For the CDR3, the DNA is TGTGCCAGCAGCCAGCGGACAGGGAAAGTTGAGACCCAGTACTTC.